This record covers a single T cell receptor (beta chain). The Seattle site enrolled patients during active infection and followed them longitudinally. These data originate in a study of blood T cell repertoires in COVID-19. Study-wide context: Both acute and convalescent COVID-19 samples were obtained from the United States, Italy and Spain.

Source study methods: Estimation of nucleated cell counts relied on the amplification of reference gene primers. Here immunoSEQ multiplex PCR was the method, and the copy in TCRdb shows in-frame clones only, minus some. V, J and clone size derive from that table, while D and trimming were established from the DNA sequence. The sample includes some 450,000 clones, over 85% seen only once; the top ten take 0.75% to 0.85%. This clonotype originated in a man aged 18 to 30 with COVID-19, enrolled during active disease. Sequencing was done on a sample of peripheral blood.

The CDR3 loop reads CASSPNREGTEAFF. The CDR3 DNA reads as TGTGCCAGCTCGCCTAACAGGGAGGGGACTGAAGCTTTCTTT. The chain uses TRBV18 and TRBJ1-1; possible D gene TRBD1, 6 bases. The ends were cut back, 6 bases at V and 5 bases at J, with 16 bases in the middle. Germline assignment: CDR1 KGHSH and CDR2 LQKENI. The CDR3 runs 14 residues.